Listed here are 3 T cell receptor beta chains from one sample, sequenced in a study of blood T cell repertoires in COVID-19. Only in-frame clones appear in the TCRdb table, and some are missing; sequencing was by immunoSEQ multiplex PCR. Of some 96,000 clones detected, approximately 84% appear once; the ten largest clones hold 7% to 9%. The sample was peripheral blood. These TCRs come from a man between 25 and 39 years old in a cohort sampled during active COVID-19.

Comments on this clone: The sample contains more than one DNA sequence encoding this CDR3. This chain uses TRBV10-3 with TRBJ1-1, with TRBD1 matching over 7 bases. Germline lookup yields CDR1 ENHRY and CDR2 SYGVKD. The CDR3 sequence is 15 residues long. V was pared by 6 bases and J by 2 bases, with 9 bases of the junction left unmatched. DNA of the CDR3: TGTGCCATCAGCCAGAGACAGGGAATAAACACTGAAGCTTTCTTT. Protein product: CAISQRQGINTEAFF.

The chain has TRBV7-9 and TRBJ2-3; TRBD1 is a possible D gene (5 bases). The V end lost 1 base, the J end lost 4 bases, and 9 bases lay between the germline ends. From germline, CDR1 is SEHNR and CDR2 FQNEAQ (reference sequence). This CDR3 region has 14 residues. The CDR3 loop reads CASSLGDRADTQYF. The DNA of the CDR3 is TGTGCCAGCAGCTTAGGTGACAGAGCAGATACGCAGTATTTT.

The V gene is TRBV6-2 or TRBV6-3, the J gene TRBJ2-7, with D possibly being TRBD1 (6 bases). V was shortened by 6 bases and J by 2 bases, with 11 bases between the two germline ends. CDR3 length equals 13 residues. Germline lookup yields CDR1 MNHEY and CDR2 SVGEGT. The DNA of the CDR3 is TGTGCCAGCAGCACCGGGACACCCTACGAGCAGTACTTC. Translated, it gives CASSTGTPYEQYF.